The 11 T cell receptor beta chains reported below all come from one sample, sequenced in a study of blood T cell repertoires in COVID-19. The data were produced by immunoSEQ multiplex PCR, yet TCRdb's version contains in-frame clones alone and is incomplete. Here the sample spans 60,000 to 95,000 clones, about 91% being singletons. The sequencing sample was made of peripheral blood. The receptors originated from a woman between 50 and 59 years old with acute or convalescent COVID-19.

V gene TRBV30 combines with J gene TRBJ2-6; D is perhaps TRBD1 (5 bases). The V gene's germline CDR1 is GTSNPN and CDR2 SVGIG (reference sequence). This CDR3 contains 17 residues. The V end lost 2 bases, the J end lost 1 base, and 15 bases lay between the germline ends. CDR3 DNA: TGTGCCTGGAGTTCCGGCAGGGTGCGTTCTGGGGCCAACGTCCTGACTTTC. Translated, it gives CAWSSGRVRSGANVLTF.

The chain links TRBV7-3 to TRBJ2-1, with 8 bases aligning to TRBD2. V trimming: 8 bases; J trimming: 6 bases; junction bases outside the gene matches: 9. Per germline, CDR1 SGHTA and CDR2 FQGTGA. The CDR3 sequence is 14 residues long. The CDR3 here is CASSREGRVNEQFF. CDR3 DNA: TGTGCCAGCTCTCGGGAGGGCCGGGTCAATGAGCAGTTCTTC.

This clone showed up just a few times. The chain links TRBV28 to TRBJ2-7; tentative D call: TRBD1 (6 bases). Germline V gives CDR1 MDHEN, CDR2 SYDVKM. The V gene lost 2 bases and the J gene lost 3 bases, with 14 bases spanning the gap. The CDR3 extends over 15 amino acids. Here the CDR3 reads CASSLIQGSNYEQYF. DNA for the CDR3: TGTGCCAGCAGTTTAATCCAGGGGTCGAACTACGAGCAGTACTTC.

This clone showed up just once. The chain joins TRBV9 to TRBJ1-2; D not resolved. Germline CDR1 and CDR2: SGDLS and YYNGEE. This CDR3 spans 14 amino acids. V was trimmed by 3 bases and J by 0 bases, leaving 9 bases between them. CDR3 coding DNA: TGTGCCAGCAGCGCCTCCACAACTAACTATGGCTACACCTTC. It is translated as CASSASTTNYGYTF.

The chain joins TRBV24-1 to TRBJ1-2; D call uncertain. V shed 2 bases and J shed 5 bases, with 2 bases lying between them. CDR3 length: 11 amino acids. CDR1 KGHDR and CDR2 SFDVKD come from the germline V gene. The CDR3 region is CATSDSYGYTF. The CDR3 DNA is TGTGCCACCAGTGATTCTTATGGCTACACCTTC.

The chain uses TRBV11-2 and TRBJ1-4; D gene ambiguous. CDR1 is SGHAT and CDR2 is FQNNGV in the germline V gene. Trimming took off 5 bases at V and 7 bases at J, with 8 bases between the two ends. The CDR3 has 12 residues. This CDR3 is CASSREGEKLFF. The CDR3 nucleotides read TGTGCCAGCAGCCGCGAGGGTGAAAAACTGTTTTTT.

The V and J genes are TRBV6-6 and TRBJ1-3; D gene unclear. There are 14 residues in the CDR3. V dropped 4 bases and J dropped 0 bases, with 7 bases sitting between them. Germline values: CDR1 MNHNY, CDR2 SVGAGI (reference sequence). DNA of the CDR3: TGTGCCAGCAGTTTGGGAGTCTCTGGAAACACCATATATTTT. Its translation is CASSLGVSGNTIYF.

CDR3 in amino acids: CASSLLGTASGNTIYF. As DNA, the CDR3 is TGTGCCAGCAGCCTTCTAGGGACAGCCTCTGGAAACACCATATATTTT. The rearrangement joins TRBV11-2 to TRBJ1-3; 7 bases match TRBD1. Losses at the gene ends were 5 bases for V and 0 bases for J; bases not matched to a gene: 7. This CDR3 has 16 residues. Per the germline V gene, CDR1 is SGHAT and CDR2 is FQNNGV.

The chain has TRBV29-1 and TRBJ2-2; the D gene is possibly TRBD1 (6 bases). V shed 3 bases and J shed 2 bases, with 13 bases lying between them. The germline V gene encodes CDR1 SQVTM and CDR2 ANQGSEA. The CDR3 extends over 15 amino acids. The CDR3 bases are TGCAGCGTTGAGTTAGCGACAGGCAACACCGGGGAGCTGTTTTTT. Translating it yields CSVELATGNTGELFF.

This chain uses TRBV2 with TRBJ1-1; tentative D call: TRBD1 (5 bases). Germline V lookup: CDR1 SNHLY, CDR2 FYNNEI. CDR3 length: 16 amino acids. Trimming took 6 bases from V and 0 from J, leaving 17 bases between them. The CDR3 bases are TGTGCCAGCAGAGAGAAGGAACAGGCTTTGAACACTGAAGCTTTCTTT. Its translation is CASREKEQALNTEAFF.

V and J are TRBV9 and TRBJ1-1; D gene ambiguous. The CDR3 totals 14 residues. V shed 4 bases and J shed 0 bases, with 10 bases lying between them. Germline V gene sequence: CDR1 SGDLS, CDR2 YYNGEE. The CDR3 reads CASSSREVNTEAFF. As DNA, the CDR3 is TGTGCCAGCAGCTCCCGTGAGGTGAACACTGAAGCTTTCTTT.